Listed below are T cell receptor beta chains from one sample, sequenced in a study of regulatory T cells in long-lasting Graves disease. Each CDR3 protein gets one entry after TCRdb re-called the multiplex PCR reads with MiXCR. In the table there are 420,000 or so distinct CDR3 sequences, roughly 17% of which are singletons. The data were also submitted as part of a second study, on T cells in Graves' hyperthyroidism and ophthalmopathy.

The material was peripheral blood mononuclear cells (PBMCs), obtained at new diagnosis, from a patient treated with antithyroid drugs. The receptor set was obtained from a woman younger than 30 with Graves disease. CDR3s include the opening cysteine and the closing phenylalanine or tryptophan. D genes are given only for firm matches. Size is omitted from some rows. Given values are once, few, many or a class for expanded clones.

J gene: TRBJ1-2; D gene: NA; V gene: TRBV9; clone size: many; CDR3 protein: CASSVRSQPTYGYTF; CDR3 DNA: TGTGCCAGCAGCGTTAGGTCCCAACCTACCTATGGCTACACCTTC
J gene: TRBJ1-2; D gene: NA; V gene: TRBV5-1; clone size: few; CDR3 protein: CASSRVDRSYGYTF; CDR3 DNA: TGCGCCAGCAGCCGGGTGGACAGATCCTATGGCTACACCTTC
J gene: TRBJ2-7; D gene: NA; V gene: TRBV27; clone size: few; CDR3 protein: CASSNGQLYEQYF; CDR3 DNA: TGTGCCAGCAGCAACGGACAGTTATACGAGCAGTACTTC
J gene: TRBJ2-1; D gene: TRBD1; V gene: TRBV7-3; clone size: NA; CDR3 protein: CASSFGTGVNEQFF; CDR3 DNA: TGTGCCAGCAGCTTTGGGACAGGGGTCAATGAGCAGTTCTTC
J gene: TRBJ2-7; D gene: TRBD2; V gene: TRBV7-6; clone size: many; CDR3 protein: CASSLDRPLAGAPRDEQYF; CDR3 DNA: TGTGCCAGCAGCTTAGACAGACCTCTAGCGGGGGCCCCGAGGGACGAGCAGTACTTC
J gene: TRBJ1-1; D gene: NA; V gene: TRBV5-6; clone size: many; CDR3 protein: CASSSVGRAGTEAFF; CDR3 DNA: TGTGCCAGCAGCTCCGTGGGCAGGGCTGGCACTGAAGCTTTCTTT
J gene: TRBJ1-5; D gene: NA; V gene: TRBV15; clone size: many; CDR3 protein: CATSSYRKSNQPQHF; CDR3 DNA: TGTGCCACCAGCAGCTACAGGAAGAGCAATCAGCCCCAGCATTTT
J gene: TRBJ1-2; D gene: NA; V gene: TRBV6-1; clone size: many; CDR3 protein: CASSKGLTPYGYTF; CDR3 DNA: TGTGCCAGCAGTAAGGGGCTGACTCCGTATGGCTACACCTTC
J gene: TRBJ1-1; D gene: NA; V gene: TRBV4-3; clone size: many; CDR3 protein: CASSQEVNTEAFF; CDR3 DNA: TGCGCCAGCAGCCAAGAAGTGAACACTGAAGCTTTCTTT
J gene: TRBJ1-2; D gene: NA; V gene: TRBV3-1; clone size: many; CDR3 protein: CASSQGYGGGSFYGYTF; CDR3 DNA: TGTGCCAGCAGCCAAGGCTATGGAGGGGGTTCGTTCTATGGCTACACCTTC
J gene: TRBJ2-7; D gene: TRBD2; V gene: TRBV30; clone size: NA; CDR3 protein: CAWSGTSGLNEQYF; CDR3 DNA: TGTGCCTGGAGTGGTACTAGCGGGTTAAACGAGCAGTACTTC
J gene: TRBJ2-4; D gene: NA; V gene: TRBV12-3/TRBV12-4; clone size: NA; CDR3 protein: CASRQDSSKNTQYF; CDR3 DNA: TGTGCCAGCAGGCAAGACAGCAGCAAAAACACTCAGTACTTC
J gene: TRBJ2-7; D gene: TRBD2; V gene: TRBV7-2; clone size: many; CDR3 protein: CASSAGTSGRDEQYF; CDR3 DNA: TGTGCCAGCAGCGCCGGGACTAGCGGGAGAGACGAGCAGTACTTC
J gene: TRBJ2-7; D gene: TRBD2; V gene: TRBV27; clone size: many; CDR3 protein: CASSFYGGRDYEQYF; CDR3 DNA: TGTGCCAGCAGTTTTTACGGCGGGAGGGACTACGAGCAGTACTTC
J gene: TRBJ2-3; D gene: TRBD1; V gene: TRBV20-1; clone size: NA; CDR3 protein: CSAPDRADTQYF; CDR3 DNA: TGCAGTGCTCCCGACAGGGCAGATACGCAGTATTTT
J gene: TRBJ2-7; D gene: NA; V gene: TRBV4-3; clone size: few; CDR3 protein: CASSPTATRIYEQYF; CDR3 DNA: TGCGCCAGCAGCCCCACGGCCACTCGGATCTACGAGCAGTACTTC
J gene: TRBJ2-7; D gene: NA; V gene: TRBV6-1; clone size: NA; CDR3 protein: CASRGDRGALAGLSSYEQYF; CDR3 DNA: TGTGCCAGCAGAGGAGACAGGGGAGCCCTAGCGGGTCTTAGCTCCTACGAGCAGTACTTC
J gene: TRBJ2-2; D gene: TRBD2; V gene: TRBV4-3; clone size: NA; CDR3 protein: CASSRESGSDTGELFF; CDR3 DNA: TGCGCCAGCAGCCGGGAGAGCGGGAGCGACACCGGGGAGCTGTTTTTT
J gene: TRBJ2-4; D gene: TRBD2; V gene: TRBV6-6; clone size: NA; CDR3 protein: CAGSYSGGGPAKNIQYF; CDR3 DNA: TGTGCCGGCAGTTACTCGGGGGGAGGGCCTGCCAAAAACATTCAGTACTTC
J gene: TRBJ1-2; D gene: NA; V gene: TRBV12-3/TRBV12-4; clone size: many; CDR3 protein: CASSPWTMDYGYTF; CDR3 DNA: TGTGCCAGCAGTCCCTGGACCATGGACTACGGCTACACCTTC
J gene: TRBJ2-1; D gene: TRBD2; V gene: TRBV6-2/TRBV6-3; clone size: many; CDR3 protein: CASISAGAYNEQFF; CDR3 DNA: TGTGCCAGCATTTCGGCGGGAGCGTACAATGAGCAGTTCTTC
J gene: TRBJ2-7; D gene: NA; V gene: TRBV11-2; clone size: NA; CDR3 protein: CASSFVLSGDHEQYF; CDR3 DNA: TGTGCCAGCAGCTTTGTGTTATCAGGGGACCACGAGCAGTACTTC
J gene: TRBJ2-3; D gene: TRBD2; V gene: TRBV7-9; clone size: many; CDR3 protein: CASSSSGGGDTQYF; CDR3 DNA: TGTGCCAGCAGCTCTAGCGGGGGGGGAGATACGCAGTATTTT
J gene: TRBJ2-3; D gene: NA; V gene: TRBV18; clone size: many; CDR3 protein: CASSPSALVATDTQYF; CDR3 DNA: TGTGCCAGCTCACCATCTGCCTTGGTGGCGACAGATACGCAGTATTTT
J gene: TRBJ2-7; D gene: TRBD2; V gene: TRBV6-1; clone size: many; CDR3 protein: CASKGLAGGTSYEQYF; CDR3 DNA: TGTGCCAGCAAAGGACTAGCGGGAGGAACCTCCTACGAGCAGTACTTC
J gene: TRBJ2-1; D gene: TRBD2; V gene: TRBV9; clone size: few; CDR3 protein: CASSARLAGGGEQFF; CDR3 DNA: TGTGCCAGCAGCGCAAGACTAGCGGGAGGGGGTGAGCAGTTCTTC
J gene: TRBJ2-2; D gene: NA; V gene: TRBV5-1; clone size: few; CDR3 protein: CASRPQGQGTGELFF; CDR3 DNA: TGCGCCAGCAGACCACAAGGTCAAGGCACCGGGGAGCTGTTTTTT
J gene: TRBJ2-1; D gene: TRBD1; V gene: TRBV29-1; clone size: many; CDR3 protein: CSLRDRYNEQFF; CDR3 DNA: TGCAGCCTACGGGACAGGTACAATGAGCAGTTCTTC